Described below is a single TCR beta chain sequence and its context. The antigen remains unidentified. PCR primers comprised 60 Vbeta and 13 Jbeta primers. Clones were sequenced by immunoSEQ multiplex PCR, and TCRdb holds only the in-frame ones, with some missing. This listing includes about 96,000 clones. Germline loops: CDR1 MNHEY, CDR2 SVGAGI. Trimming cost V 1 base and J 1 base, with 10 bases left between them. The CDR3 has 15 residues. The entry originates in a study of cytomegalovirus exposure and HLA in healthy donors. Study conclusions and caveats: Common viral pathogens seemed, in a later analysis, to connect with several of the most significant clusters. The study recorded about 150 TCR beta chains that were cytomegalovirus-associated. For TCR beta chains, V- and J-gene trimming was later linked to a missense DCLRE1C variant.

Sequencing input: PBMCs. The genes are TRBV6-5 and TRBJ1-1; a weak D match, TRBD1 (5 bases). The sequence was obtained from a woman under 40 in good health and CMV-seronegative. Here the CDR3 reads CASSYWWGGNTEAFF. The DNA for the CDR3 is TGTGCCAGCAGTTACTGGTGGGGGGGGAACACTGAAGCTTTCTTT.